This T cell receptor beta chain was sequenced for a study of OX40 agonist ivuxolimab in advanced cancers. Trimming left V 2 bases short and J 2 bases short, with 16 bases between. Germline V gene sequence: CDR1 SGHTS, CDR2 YDEGEE. The CDR3 is 16 residues long. Sequencing was performed with immunoSEQ multiplex PCR; in TCRdb, only in-frame clones are kept and a portion is missing. The table has about 70,000 clones, 75% to 90% seen once. This sequence was found in an adult with an advanced solid tumor such as melanoma, head and neck, liver or kidney cancer. This chain joins TRBV5-8 and TRBJ1-2; maybe TRBD1 (6 bases). The sequences come from CD4+ or CD8+ T cells sorted from blood, collected in a trial of the OX40 agonist ivuxolimab. Written as DNA, the CDR3 is TGTGCCAGCAGCTTCCTTCAGGGGTCCCCCAACTATGGCTACACCTTC. Translation gives CASSFLQGSPNYGYTF.